Listed below are T cell receptor beta chains from one sample, sequenced in a study of cytomegalovirus exposure and HLA in healthy donors. The method was immunoSEQ multiplex PCR; TCRdb's version includes in-frame clones alone and lacks a portion of them. The sample holds 100,000 to 150,000 clones, less than 85% seen once. Sequencing input: PBMCs. Every receptor here comes from a female donor in good health and CMV-seronegative. Each CDR3 is given with its conserved first and last residue. A D gene is named only where the DNA matches it firmly. A clone size is listed for some rows: how often the clone was seen (once, few, many), or a class if it is expanded.

TRBV18	-	TRBJ1-2	TRBD1	CASSPVRDRDGYTF	TGTGCCAGCTCACCAGTCCGGGACAGGGATGGCTACACCTTC
TRBV28	few	TRBJ1-2	-	CASRQQVFYGYTF	TGTGCCAGCAGACAACAGGTTTTCTATGGCTACACCTTC
TRBV2	-	TRBJ2-7	-	CASSDTDEQYF	TGTGCCAGCAGTGATACGGACGAGCAGTACTTC
TRBV11-1	-	TRBJ2-7	-	CASSRPGSGVYEQYF	TGTGCCAGCAGCCGACCAGGGTCTGGGGTCTACGAGCAGTACTTC
TRBV5-1	-	TRBJ2-1	TRBD1	CASRPTGGPHYEQFF	TGCGCCAGCAGGCCGACAGGGGGCCCACATTATGAGCAGTTCTTC
TRBV18	-	TRBJ2-3	-	CASSPLQGVGTDTQYF	TGTGCCAGCTCACCATTACAGGGTGTAGGCACAGATACGCAGTATTTT
TRBV10-1	-	TRBJ2-3	TRBD2	CASSELGIRSGGVGTQYF	TGCGCCAGCAGTGAGTTAGGGATTCGGAGCGGGGGAGTAGGTACGCAGTATTTT
TRBV5-1	-	TRBJ2-2	TRBD1	CASSPRTGSGELFF	TGCGCCAGCAGCCCCCGGACAGGGTCCGGGGAGCTGTTTTTT
TRBV11-2	-	TRBJ1-2	TRBD1	CASSLDTGGYGYTF	TGTGCCAGCAGCTTAGATACAGGGGGCTATGGCTACACCTTC
TRBV14	-	TRBJ2-7	TRBD2	CASSFTTGGYEQYF	TGTGCCAGCAGCTTTACGACGGGGGGCTACGAGCAGTACTTC
TRBV9	-	TRBJ2-3	TRBD2	CASSGASGIRTDTQYF	TGTGCCAGCAGCGGGGCTAGCGGGATTCGGACAGATACGCAGTATTTT
TRBV30	-	TRBJ2-1	TRBD2	CAWSAPGLAHSYEQFF	TGTGCCTGGAGCGCACCGGGACTAGCACATTCGTATGAGCAGTTCTTC
TRBV5-1	-	TRBJ2-3	-	CASSLAGSTDTQYF	TGCGCCAGCAGCTTGGCCGGGAGCACAGATACGCAGTATTTT
TRBV19	-	TRBJ1-2	-	CASSMDHRVRRYGYTF	TGTGCCAGTAGTATGGATCACAGGGTTAGGCGCTATGGCTACACCTTC
TRBV5-1	-	TRBJ1-4	TRBD1	CASSPQGAPDEKLFF	TGCGCCAGCAGCCCACAGGGGGCGCCGGATGAAAAACTGTTTTTT